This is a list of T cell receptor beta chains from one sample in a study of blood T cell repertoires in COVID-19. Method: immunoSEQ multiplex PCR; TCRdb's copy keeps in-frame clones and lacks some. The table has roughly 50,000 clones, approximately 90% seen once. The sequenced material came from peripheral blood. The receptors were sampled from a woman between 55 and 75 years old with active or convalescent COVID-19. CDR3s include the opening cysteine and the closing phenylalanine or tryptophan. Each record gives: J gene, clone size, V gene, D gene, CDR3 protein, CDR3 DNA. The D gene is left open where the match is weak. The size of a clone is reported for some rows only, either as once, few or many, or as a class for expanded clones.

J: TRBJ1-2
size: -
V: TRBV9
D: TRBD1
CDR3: CASSPDRVRGYTF
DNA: TGTGCCAGCAGCCCGGACAGGGTGAGAGGCTACACCTTC

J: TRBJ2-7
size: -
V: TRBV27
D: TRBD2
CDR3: CASSRMGLPYEQYF
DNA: TGTGCCAGCAGCCGGATGGGACTACCTTACGAGCAGTACTTC

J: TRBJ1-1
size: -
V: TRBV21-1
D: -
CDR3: CASSKGRGAKSYGTEAFF
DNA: TGTGCCAGCAGCAAGGGTCGGGGGGCGAAATCCTATGGCACTGAAGCTTTCTTT

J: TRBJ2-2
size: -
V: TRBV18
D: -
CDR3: CASSQNLRDGTGELFF
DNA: TGTGCCAGCTCACAAAATCTCAGGGATGGCACCGGGGAGCTGTTTTTT

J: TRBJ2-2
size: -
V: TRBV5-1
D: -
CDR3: CASSYSPANTGELFF
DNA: TGCGCCAGCAGCTACAGTCCAGCGAACACCGGGGAGCTGTTTTTT

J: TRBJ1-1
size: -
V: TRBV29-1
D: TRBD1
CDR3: CSVTGQGNTEAFF
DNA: TGCAGCGTTACGGGACAGGGGAACACTGAAGCTTTCTTT

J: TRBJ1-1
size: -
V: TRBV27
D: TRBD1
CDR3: CASSPGQGSEAFF
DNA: TGTGCCAGCAGTCCGGGACAGGGGTCTGAAGCTTTCTTT

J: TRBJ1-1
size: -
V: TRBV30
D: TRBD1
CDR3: CAWSSGDRVYTEAFF
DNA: TGTGCCTGGAGTTCGGGGGACAGGGTGTACACTGAAGCTTTCTTT

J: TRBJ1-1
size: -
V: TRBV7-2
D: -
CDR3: CASSLALGLANTEAFF
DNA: TGTGCCAGCAGCTTAGCGCTGGGACTGGCAAACACTGAAGCTTTCTTT

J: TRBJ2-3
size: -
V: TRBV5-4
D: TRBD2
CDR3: CASSRGGADTDTQYF
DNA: TGTGCCAGCAGCCGCGGGGGGGCCGACACAGATACGCAGTATTTT

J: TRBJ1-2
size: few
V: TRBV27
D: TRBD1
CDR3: CASRINRGQGGYTF
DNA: TGTGCCAGCAGGATAAACAGGGGACAGGGGGGCTACACCTTC

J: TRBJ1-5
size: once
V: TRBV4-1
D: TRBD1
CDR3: CASSQDPAGTGGGQPQHF
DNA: TGCGCCAGCAGCCAAGATCCTGCCGGGACAGGGGGAGGTCAGCCCCAGCATTTT

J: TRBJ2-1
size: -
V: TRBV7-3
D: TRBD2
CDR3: CASSLEAGGPREQFF
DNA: TGTGCCAGCAGCTTAGAAGCGGGAGGGCCAAGGGAGCAGTTCTTC

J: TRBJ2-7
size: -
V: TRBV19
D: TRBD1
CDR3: CASSTPGTGGYEQYF
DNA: TGTGCCAGTAGTACGCCCGGGACAGGGGGTTACGAGCAGTACTTC

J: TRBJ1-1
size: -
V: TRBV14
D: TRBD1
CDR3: CASSQDWSRAGGRLNTEAFF
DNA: TGTGCCAGCAGCCAAGATTGGAGTAGGGCAGGGGGCCGCTTGAACACTGAAGCTTTCTTT

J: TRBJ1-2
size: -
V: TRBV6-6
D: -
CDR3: CASSYSGRYGYTF
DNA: TGTGCCAGCAGTTACTCGGGCCGCTATGGCTACACCTTC

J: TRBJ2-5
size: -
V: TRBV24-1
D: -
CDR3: CATSDTRSGETQYF
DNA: TGTGCCACCAGTGATACCCGGTCCGGAGAGACCCAGTACTTC

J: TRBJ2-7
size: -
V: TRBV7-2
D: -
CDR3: CASSAQREQYF
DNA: TGTGCCAGCAGCGCCCAGAGGGAGCAGTACTTC

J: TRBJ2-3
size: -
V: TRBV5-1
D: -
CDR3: CASSLLMSGSTDTQYF
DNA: TGCGCCAGCAGCTTACTAATGAGTGGAAGCACAGATACGCAGTATTTT

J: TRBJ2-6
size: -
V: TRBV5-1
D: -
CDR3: CASSLDLAGANVLTF
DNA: TGCGCCAGCAGCTTGGATTTAGCCGGGGCCAACGTCCTGACTTTC

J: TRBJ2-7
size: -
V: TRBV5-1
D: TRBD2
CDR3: CASSLGAGGAYEQYF
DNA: TGCGCCAGCAGCTTGGGGGCCGGGGGGGCCTACGAGCAGTACTTC

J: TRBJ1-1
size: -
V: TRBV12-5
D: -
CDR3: CASGTGMNTEAFF
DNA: TGTGCTAGTGGAACAGGAATGAACACTGAAGCTTTCTTT

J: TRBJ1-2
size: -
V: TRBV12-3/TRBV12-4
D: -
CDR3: CASTPREGYGYTF
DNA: TGTGCCAGCACCCCAAGGGAGGGCTATGGCTACACCTTC

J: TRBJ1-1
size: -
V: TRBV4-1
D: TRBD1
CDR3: CASSHVTGGAGNTEAFF
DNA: TGCGCCAGCAGCCATGTCACAGGGGGCGCGGGGAACACTGAAGCTTTCTTT

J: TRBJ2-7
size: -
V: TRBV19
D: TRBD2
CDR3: CATSLAGDYEQYF
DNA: TGTGCCACCTCACTAGCGGGAGACTACGAGCAGTACTTC

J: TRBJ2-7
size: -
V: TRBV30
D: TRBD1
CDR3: CAWTSPTGGSYEQYF
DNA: TGTGCCTGGACCTCTCCGACAGGGGGCTCCTACGAGCAGTACTTC

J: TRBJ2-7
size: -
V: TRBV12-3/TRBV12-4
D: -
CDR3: CASSTTAFYEQYF
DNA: TGTGCCAGCAGTACGACAGCTTTCTACGAGCAGTACTTC

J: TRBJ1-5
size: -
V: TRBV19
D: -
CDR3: CASSQYPQVYSNQPQHF
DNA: TGTGCCAGTAGTCAGTACCCACAGGTGTATAGCAATCAGCCCCAGCATTTT

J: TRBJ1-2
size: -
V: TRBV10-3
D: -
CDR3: CAISESPYYGYTF
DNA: TGTGCCATCAGTGAGTCCCCATACTATGGCTACACCTTC

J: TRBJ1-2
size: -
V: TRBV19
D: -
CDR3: CASSSPSQGSLYGYTF
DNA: TGTGCCAGTAGTAGCCCCTCGCAGGGGTCGCTCTATGGCTACACCTTC

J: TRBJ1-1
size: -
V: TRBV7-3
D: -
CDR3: CASSPTGTKNTEAFF
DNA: TGTGCCAGCAGCCCGACCGGGACAAAAAACACTGAAGCTTTCTTT

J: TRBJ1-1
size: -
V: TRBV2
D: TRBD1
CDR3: CASSRQGLNTEAFF
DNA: TGTGCCAGCAGCCGACAGGGACTGAACACTGAAGCTTTCTTT

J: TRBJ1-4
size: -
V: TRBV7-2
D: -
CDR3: CASSLMVRGLEEKLFF
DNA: TGTGCCAGCAGCTTAATGGTGCGGGGGCTGGAGGAAAAACTGTTTTTT

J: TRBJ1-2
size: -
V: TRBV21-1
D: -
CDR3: CASSKIVDLMCGYTF
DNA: TGTGCCAGCAGCAAAATTGTGGACTTGATGTGTGGCTACACCTTC

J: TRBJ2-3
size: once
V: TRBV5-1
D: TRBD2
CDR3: CASSLAVGSGGAGTTQYF
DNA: TGCGCCAGCAGCTTGGCGGTGGGTAGCGGGGGGGCCGGTACCACGCAGTATTTT

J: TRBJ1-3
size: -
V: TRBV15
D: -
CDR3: CATAIRGSGNTIYF
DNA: TGTGCCACCGCTATCAGGGGATCTGGAAACACCATATATTTT

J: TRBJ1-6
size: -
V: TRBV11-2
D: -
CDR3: CASSLGAGNSPLHF
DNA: TGTGCCAGCAGCTTAGGGGCAGGGAATTCACCCCTCCACTTT

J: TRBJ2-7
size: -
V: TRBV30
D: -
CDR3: CAWRERYEQYF
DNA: TGTGCCTGGAGGGAGCGCTACGAGCAGTACTTC

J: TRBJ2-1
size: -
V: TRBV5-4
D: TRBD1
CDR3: CASSHRDRTNYNEQFF
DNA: TGTGCCAGCAGCCACCGGGACAGGACTAATTACAATGAGCAGTTCTTC

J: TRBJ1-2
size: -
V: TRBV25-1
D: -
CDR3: CASSPQGIYGYTF
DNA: TGTGCCAGCAGTCCGCAGGGGATCTATGGCTACACCTTC

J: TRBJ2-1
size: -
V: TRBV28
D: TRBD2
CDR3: CASRSGGGSYNEQFF
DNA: TGTGCCAGCAGGAGCGGGGGCGGATCCTACAATGAGCAGTTCTTC